Listed here are 15 T cell receptor beta chains from one sample, sequenced in a study of CD8+CD57+ T cells in acquired aplastic anemia. Genomic DNA, serving as template, underwent TCR beta VDJ and CDR3 profiling. A single record per CDR3 protein comes from TCRdb applying MiXCR to the reads. The data contain about 270,000 distinct CDR3 sequences, 56% of them seen just once; the ten biggest clones take up roughly 8%. Sequencing input: sorted CD4+, CD8+, or CD8+CD57+ T cells (not recorded which) from PBMCs. The receptors here all came from a human donor with severe aplastic anemia or a healthy control (not recorded which).

This clonotype was detected once. The chain carries TRBV2 and TRBJ2-1; the D is unclear. CDR3 length equals 15 residues. The V end lost 6 bases, the J end lost 0 bases, and 12 bases lay between the germline ends. Germline V gives CDR1 SNHLY, CDR2 FYNNEI. The CDR3 sequence: CASRNRLSSYNEQFF. CDR3 DNA sequence: TGTGCCAGCAGGAACCGTCTCAGCTCCTACAATGAGCAGTTCTTC.

The rearrangement joins TRBV7-9 to TRBJ1-3; no definite D call. CDR3 length: 11 residues. Trimming stripped 1 base from V and 14 bases from J, with 9 bases between. From germline, CDR1 is SEHNR and CDR2 FQNEAQ (reference sequence). The DNA of the CDR3 is TGTGCCAGCAGCTTAGTGATCCCCTTATATTTT. Amino acid sequence: CASSLVIPLYF.

In this sample, this clonotype turned up once. The junction shows a germline mismatch at one end, possibly a read error. The chain couples TRBV2 to TRBJ2-7; 8 bases are shared with TRBD2. CDR3 length: 14 residues. CDR1 is SNHLY and CDR2 is FYNNEI in the germline V gene. CDR3 sequence reads: CASSDGRVPGELYF. CDR3 nucleotides: TGTGCCAGCAGTGACGGGAGGGTCCCCGGGGAGCTGTACTTC.

This clonotype was seen ten or more times. The rearrangement links TRBV7-9 to TRBJ1-2, with 11 bases aligning to TRBD1. V gave up 4 bases and J gave up 5 bases; unmatched junction bases: 9. The CDR3 covers 16 residues. Germline loops: CDR1 SEHNR, CDR2 FQNEAQ (reference sequence). The chain's CDR3 is CASSSPGGQGAYGYTF. The CDR3 region has the DNA TGTGCCAGCAGCTCCCCCGGCGGACAGGGGGCTTATGGCTACACCTTC.

This clonotype was observed many times. The chain employs TRBV20-1 and TRBJ2-7; D gene uncertain. The CDR3 loop spans 12 amino acids. Trimming cost V 2 bases and J 6 bases, with 11 bases left between them. From germline, CDR1 is DFQATT and CDR2 SNEGSKA (reference sequence). The CDR3 bases are TGCAGTGCTAGAAGCATTCTATCCGAGCAGTACTTC. Its translation: CSARSILSEQYF.

J is TRBJ1-4 and V is TRBV6-5; D is undetermined. The CDR3 length is 15 residues. V was trimmed by 6 bases and J by 0 bases, leaving 11 bases between them. CDR1 MNHEY and CDR2 SVGAGI come from the germline V gene. The CDR3 sequence: CASRTGPTTNEKLFF. The CDR3 DNA sequence: TGTGCCAGCAGGACGGGCCCAACAACTAATGAAAAACTGTTTTTT.

The chain employs TRBV27 and TRBJ2-2, with 9 bases matching TRBD1. CDR1 is MNHEY and CDR2 is SMNVEV in the germline V gene (reference sequence). The trim removed 6 bases at V and 7 bases at J, leaving 6 bases unmatched. The CDR3 is made up of 14 amino acids. This chain's CDR3 is CASRTGTGHGELFF. The CDR3 DNA follows: TGTGCCAGCAGGACCGGGACAGGGCACGGGGAGCTGTTTTTT.

The chain joins TRBV7-2 to TRBJ1-6; unclear D gene. Deletions cut 0 bases from V and 13 bases from J, with 7 bases between. CDR3 size: 12 residues. Germline lookup yields CDR1 SGHTA and CDR2 FQGNSA. The CDR3 sequence: CASSLARGPLHF. In DNA, the CDR3 is TGTGCCAGCAGCTTAGCGCGAGGGCCCCTCCACTTT.

The V call is TRBV12-3 or TRBV12-4, the J call TRBJ2-6, with D possibly called TRBD1 or TRBD2 (5 bases each). V was trimmed by 10 bases and J by 1 base, leaving 29 bases between them. This CDR3 region has 20 residues. The CDR3 protein is CATKGRVPGPTRSGANVLTF. CDR3 bases: TGTGCCACCAAGGGTCGTGTTCCGGGGCCCACACGGTCTGGGGCCAACGTCCTGACTTTC.

Points on this clonotype: The junction and the germline gene differ at one end; a read error may be behind it. CDR3 in DNA: TGTGCCAGCACTGAGGGGCGCACCGGGGAGCTGTTTTTT. It codes for CASTEGRTGELFF. The rearrangement joins TRBV10-1 to TRBJ2-2, with D perhaps matching TRBD1 or TRBD2 (5 bases each). This CDR3 contains 13 residues. The V gene's germline CDR1 is WNHNN and CDR2 SYGVQD (reference sequence).

J is TRBJ1-4 and V is TRBV6-5; D gene uncertain. V was clipped by 7 bases and J by 3 bases, with 18 bases between them. Germline CDR1 reads MNHEY; CDR2 reads SVGAGI. The CDR3 is 16 amino acids. CDR3: CASITKSGVANEKLFF. CDR3 in DNA: TGTGCCAGCATCACAAAGAGTGGGGTAGCTAATGAAAAACTGTTTTTT.

This chain uses TRBV29-1 with TRBJ1-2, with D tentatively TRBD1 (5 bases). Germline V gene data show CDR1 as SQVTM and CDR2 as ANQGSEA. This CDR3 has 13 amino acids. Deletions cut 8 bases from V and 4 bases from J, with 17 bases between. CDR3 amino acids: CSSGTGPSYGYTF. The CDR3 region has the DNA TGCAGCTCAGGGACCGGTCCTAGCTATGGCTACACCTTC.

A note on this clonotype: A junction boundary mismatches the germline segment, possibly from a read error. The CDR3 loop reads CASSPRPQTNERLLF. The DNA for the CDR3 is TGTGCCAGCAGCCCCAGACCGCAAACTAATGAAAGACTGCTTTTT. The rearrangement uses TRBV7-2 and TRBJ1-4; D gene uncertain. In germline, CDR1 is SGHTA, CDR2 FQGNSA. The CDR3 is 15 amino acids.

This chain links TRBV10-3 with TRBJ2-7, with D perhaps given as TRBD1 or TRBD2 (6 bases each). Germline loops: CDR1 ENHRY, CDR2 SYGVKD. The V and J ends lost 11 bases and 1 base respectively, with 15 bases between them. The CDR3 has 13 amino acids. The CDR3 sequence is CAAGGGSSYEQYF. In DNA, the CDR3 is TGTGCCGCAGGAGGGGGATCTTCCTACGAGCAGTACTTC.

This clonotype appeared a single time. The genes are TRBV10-3 and TRBJ2-1; 7 nucleotides align to TRBD2. Germline assignment: CDR1 ENHRY and CDR2 SYGVKD. The CDR3 covers 13 residues. V shed 4 bases, J shed 5 bases, and the junction held 2 bases outside the gene matches. CDR3 residues: CAISGLADNEQFF. DNA for the CDR3: TGTGCCATCAGTGGACTAGCCGACAATGAGCAGTTCTTC.